These 15 T cell receptor beta chains were sequenced from one sample in a study of Ad26.COV2.S vaccination and SARS-CoV-2 variants. Measured with immunoSEQ multiplex PCR; TCRdb has only the in-frame clones, and not every one. The sample includes about 450,000 clones, 85% to 90% of them seen just once. Documented treatment: 15 to 20 received Ad26.COV2.S at low or high dose, single or two shots; about five received placebo; per-sample allocation not given. On day 63 after the first injection, vaccine and placebo recipients gave samples. Specimen: peripheral blood, collected in a trial of Ad26.COV2.S vaccine versus placebo. These receptors were collected from a person aged 18-60 years who received the Ad26.COV2.S COVID-19 vaccine or a placebo.

The DNA for the CDR3 is TGTGCCAGCAGCTTAGGGGGCAGTCGGAGGGCTAACTATGGCTACACCTTC. Its protein product is CASSLGGSRRANYGYTF. The gene calls are TRBV7-2 and TRBJ1-2; D possibly corresponds to TRBD1 (5 bases). Trimming took 1 base from V and 0 from J, leaving 15 bases between them. Germline V lookup: CDR1 SGHTA, CDR2 FQGNSA. The CDR3 is 17 amino acids.

The rearrangement joins TRBV6-4 to TRBJ1-5; D is ambiguous. Trimming took 2 bases from V and 0 from J, leaving 20 bases between them. Germline-derived CDR1 and CDR2 are MRHNA and SNTAGT. There are 19 residues in the CDR3. Here the CDR3 reads CASSDRRLDPLYSNQPQHF. CDR3 in DNA: TGTGCCAGCAGTGACCGGCGTCTCGACCCTCTTTATAGCAATCAGCCCCAGCATTTT.

The CDR3 region is CASSMENSSPLHF. For the CDR3, the DNA is TGTGCCAGTAGTATGGAGAATTCGTCACCCCTCCACTTT. This sequence joins TRBV19 and TRBJ1-6; no clear D. Germline values: CDR1 LNHDA, CDR2 SQIVND (reference sequence). The CDR3 runs to 13 residues. The V end was cut by 3 bases, the J end by 10 bases, with 10 bases between.

This rearrangement joins TRBV4-3 to TRBJ1-4; D may be TRBD1 (6 bases). The V end was cut by 11 bases, the J end by 8 bases, with 18 bases between. CDR1 and CDR2 (germline): LGHNA, YSLEER. The CDR3 is made up of 13 amino acids. The chain's CDR3 is CARIDRPSEKLFF. The DNA of the CDR3 is TGCGCCCGTATCGACAGGCCCTCCGAAAAACTGTTTTTT.

This clone was detected only once. At one of its ends the junction is not consistent with the germline gene, which may arise from a read error. The rearrangement uses TRBV2 and TRBJ1-1; 7 positions match TRBD1. The CDR3 sequence is 9 residues long. Looked up from germline, CDR1 is SNHLY and CDR2 is FYNNEI. The CDR3 nucleotides are TGTGCCAGCAGAGAGGGACAGTACTTT. It specifies CASREGQYF.

The chain links TRBV6-8 to TRBJ1-2; 7 bases agree with TRBD1. V shed 6 bases and J 5 bases; nucleotides not matched to a gene: 12. This CDR3 spans 15 amino acids. Germline CDR1 reads MNHGY; CDR2 reads SAAAGT. CDR3 sequence (DNA): TGTGCCAGCAGGGACTCCCAGGGGGTGGTTTATGGCTACACCTTC. Residues: CASRDSQGVVYGYTF.

As for this clone: A read error may account for a junction end that differs from germline. V usage is TRBV4-3 and J usage is TRBJ1-5; D is unclear. The germline gives CDR1 LGHNA, CDR2 YSLEER. The length of the CDR3 is 14 residues. The CDR3 region has the DNA TGCGCCAGCAGCCAAGGACTCCTTAATCCGCCCCAGCATTTT. Translated: CASSQGLLNPPQHF.

The chain is built from TRBV6-5 and TRBJ1-5; tentative D call: TRBD1 (6 bases). The CDR3 is 14 residues long. Germline-derived CDR1 and CDR2 are MNHEY and SVGAGI. Trimming left V 6 bases short and J 3 bases short, with 12 bases between. This chain's CDR3 is CASSPGQINQPQHF. CDR3 DNA: TGTGCCAGCAGCCCAGGACAGATCAATCAGCCCCAGCATTTT.

This clone has only a few counts. The rearrangement links TRBV7-3 to TRBJ2-2; a weak D match, TRBD2 (5 bases). This CDR3 has 14 residues. The germline V gene encodes CDR1 SGHTA and CDR2 FQGTGA. V was shortened by 5 bases and J by 8 bases, with 15 bases between the two germline ends. In nucleotides, the CDR3 is TGTGCCAGCAGCACCCGCGGGTCTTCAGGGGAGCTGTTTTTT. Protein sequence: CASSTRGSSGELFF.

This clone was seen only once. The J gene is TRBJ2-3, the V gene TRBV29-1, with 9 bases matching TRBD2. Germline lookup yields CDR1 SQVTM and CDR2 ANQGSEA. J lost 10 bases, V lost 4 bases, and 9 bases had no gene match. The CDR3 contains 13 residues. CDR3 sequence: CSVVVSGSVAQYF. Here the CDR3 DNA reads TGCAGCGTTGTTGTTAGCGGGAGTGTGGCGCAGTATTTT.

The chain carries TRBV28 and TRBJ1-6; D is undetermined. Trimming pared 8 bases from V and 5 bases from J, leaving 13 bases between. The CDR3 spans 14 residues. Germline V gene lookup returns CDR1 MDHEN and CDR2 SYDVKM. CDR3 in amino acids: CASSAGRDNSPLHF. CDR3 bases: TGTGCCAGCTCGGCCGGCCGCGATAATTCACCCCTCCACTTT.

The chain is built from TRBV4-3 and TRBJ2-1, with TRBD2 matching 15 bases. This CDR3 is 17 amino acids long. V lost 1 base to trimming and J lost 12 bases; unmatched junction nucleotides: 10. Germline V gene data show CDR1 as LGHNA and CDR2 as YSLEER. CDR3 DNA: TGCGCCAGCAGCCAAGCACCCCCTAGGACTAGCGGGAGGGTGCAGTTCTTC. It yields the protein CASSQAPPRTSGRVQFF.

The chain employs TRBV4-3 and TRBJ1-6, with a tentative D call TRBD1 (5 bases). Germline V gene lookup returns CDR1 LGHNA and CDR2 YSLEER. The CDR3 covers 15 residues. With 5 bases removed from V and 12 bases from J, the gap between germline ends came to 20 bases. CDR3 in amino acids: CASSSTGTGGVPLHF. The CDR3 nucleotides are TGCGCCAGCAGCTCAACCGGGACGGGGGGGGTACCCCTCCACTTT.

This chain joins TRBV18 and TRBJ1-1; D is perhaps TRBD1 (5 bases). The V end was cut by 2 bases, the J end by 3 bases, with 16 bases between. The CDR3 contains 16 residues. The V gene's germline CDR1 is KGHSH and CDR2 LQKENI. The CDR3: CASSPSGSSRDTEAFF. The CDR3 DNA is TGTGCCAGCTCACCATCAGGGTCGTCTCGGGACACTGAAGCTTTCTTT.

This chain joins TRBV7-9 and TRBJ2-3, with a weak D call TRBD2 (6 bases). There are 15 residues in the CDR3. Germline lookup yields CDR1 SEHNR and CDR2 FQNEAQ (reference sequence). V was pared by 2 bases and J by 5 bases, with 14 bases between. CDR3 residues: CASSLRGTLGDTQYF. As DNA, the CDR3 is TGTGCCAGCAGCTTACGGGGGACCTTGGGAGATACGCAGTATTTT.